One and the same sample provided the 27 T cell receptor beta chains below, sequenced in a study of OX40 agonist ivuxolimab in advanced cancers. Clones were read by immunoSEQ multiplex PCR, and TCRdb kept only the in-frame ones, dropping some. This sample yields roughly 40,000 clones, of which approximately 90% are seen a single time; approximately 15% belongs to the top ten. Specimen: CD4+ or CD8+ T cells sorted from blood, collected in a trial of the OX40 agonist ivuxolimab. These receptors were collected from an adult with an advanced solid tumor such as melanoma, head and neck, liver or kidney cancer.

This sequence joins TRBV6-1 and TRBJ2-7; 9 bases fit TRBD1. CDR1 is MNHNS and CDR2 is SASEGT in the germline V gene. The CDR3 totals 14 residues. Trimming took 8 bases from V and 3 from J; bases not matched to a gene: 8. CDR3 protein: CASLSDRGFYEQYF. The CDR3 nucleotides read TGTGCCAGCCTTAGCGACAGGGGGTTCTACGAGCAGTACTTC.

The count of this clone is one. The chain recombines TRBV30 with TRBJ2-2, with D maybe TRBD1 (6 bases). The V gene lost 4 bases and the J gene lost 4 bases, with 13 bases spanning the gap. This CDR3 has 14 residues. Per the germline V gene, CDR1 is GTSNPN and CDR2 is SVGIG (reference sequence). The CDR3 region is CAWNRDSFTGELFF. The CDR3 nucleotides are TGTGCCTGGAACAGGGATTCGTTCACCGGGGAGCTGTTTTTT.

The chain employs TRBV28 and TRBJ2-6; 9 nucleotides align to TRBD1. Germline CDR1 and CDR2: MDHEN and SYDVKM. The CDR3 is made up of 16 amino acids. V shed 10 bases and J 3 bases; nucleotides not matched to a gene: 10. In DNA form, the CDR3 reads TGTGCCACGCTGACCGGGACAGGGTTTGGGGCCAACGTCCTGACTTTC. Its protein is CATLTGTGFGANVLTF.

This clone was picked up a small number of times. The chain links TRBV4-1 to TRBJ1-3, with unresolved D. V was clipped by 6 bases and J by 0 bases, with 15 bases between them. In germline, CDR1 is MGHRA, CDR2 YSYEKL. This CDR3 region has 16 residues. CDR3 DNA: TGCGCCAGCAGAAGGGAGGGCTCGAGCTCTGGAAACACCATATATTTT. It is translated as CASRREGSSSGNTIYF.

A single count supports this clone. The gene calls are TRBV5-4 and TRBJ2-2; TRBD2 matches 8 bases. J was trimmed by 0 bases and V by 4 bases; bases with no gene match: 2. The CDR3 contains 15 residues. CDR1 and CDR2 (germline): SGHNT, YYREEE (reference sequence). In DNA form, the CDR3 reads TGTGCCAGCAGCGCCGGGAGGGCGAACACCGGGGAGCTGTTTTTT. As protein: CASSAGRANTGELFF.

The J gene is TRBJ2-5, the V gene TRBV14; 7 positions agree with TRBD2. Looked up from germline, CDR1 is SGHDN and CDR2 is FVKESK. The J segment lost 1 base and the V segment lost 4 bases, leaving 12 bases of the junction unmatched. This CDR3 is 17 amino acids long. The DNA for the CDR3 is TGTGCCAGCAGCCGACGTTGGGGGATAGCGGGCCAAGAGACCCAGTACTTC. Translating gives CASSRRWGIAGQETQYF.

This chain joins TRBV11-3 and TRBJ2-3, with TRBD2 matching 13 bases. The V segment lost 3 bases and the J segment 7 bases; nucleotides outside the gene matches: 10. The CDR3 loop spans 17 amino acids. The germline gives CDR1 SGHNT, CDR2 YENEEA. The DNA of the CDR3 is TGTGCCAGCAGCTTTTCACGGACTAGCGGGAGAAGGTATACGCAGTATTTT. It encodes CASSFSRTSGRRYTQYF.

This clone turned up a few times. The V call is TRBV27, the J call TRBJ1-5, with TRBD1 matching 7 bases. The CDR3 totals 14 residues. V dropped 3 bases and J dropped 5; count of bases not matched to a gene: 4. The germline V gene encodes CDR1 MNHEY and CDR2 SMNVEV (reference sequence). CDR3 residues: CASSLTGNYQPQHF. Here the CDR3 DNA reads TGTGCCAGCAGTTTGACAGGGAATTATCAGCCCCAGCATTTT.

The chain couples TRBV7-2 to TRBJ1-6; D unresolved. Germline V gene sequence: CDR1 SGHTA, CDR2 FQGNSA. V lost 2 bases to trimming and J lost 9 bases, with 14 bases between them. The CDR3 sequence is 15 residues long. The CDR3 bases are TGTGCCAGCAGCTTATATCAGTCGCTGGGTTCACCCCTCCACTTT. This codes for CASSLYQSLGSPLHF.

This sequence joins TRBV5-6 and TRBJ2-5; D ambiguous. Deletions cut 0 bases from V and 14 bases from J, with 11 bases between. The CDR3 runs 11 residues. Germline V gives CDR1 SGHDT, CDR2 YYEEEE. The CDR3 bases are TGTGCCAGCAGCTTGGTGGGCAGTAGCTACTTC. Its protein is CASSLVGSSYF.

The V and J genes are TRBV18 and TRBJ2-5; D gene uncertain. This CDR3 comprises 11 residues. The germline CDR1 and CDR2 sequences are KGHSH and LQKENI. V lost 2 bases and J 5 bases, leaving 3 bases between the germline ends. The CDR3 region is CASSPGETQYF. In nucleotides, the CDR3 is TGTGCCAGCTCACCAGGGGAGACCCAGTACTTC.

The chain is built from TRBV27 and TRBJ2-3; D possibly corresponds to TRBD2 (7 bases). The V gene lost 5 bases and the J gene lost 4 bases, with 16 bases spanning the gap. The CDR3 covers 15 residues. Germline CDR1 MNHEY, CDR2 SMNVEV (reference sequence). CDR3 amino acids: CASSGLGGGADTQYF. The CDR3 DNA sequence: TGTGCCAGCAGTGGGTTAGGGGGGGGCGCAGATACGCAGTATTTT.

This clone was seen once. The V and J genes are TRBV6-5 and TRBJ1-1; D is perhaps TRBD1 (5 bases). CDR1 and CDR2 (germline): MNHEY, SVGAGI. Trimming removed 7 bases at V and 1 base at J, with 13 bases between. The CDR3 sequence is 14 residues long. The CDR3 DNA is TGTGCCAGCAAGGGACTCTCTAGGAACACTGAAGCTTTCTTT. It encodes CASKGLSRNTEAFF.

The chain couples TRBV28 to TRBJ1-2, with D maybe TRBD1 (5 bases). CDR1 is MDHEN, CDR2 SYDVKM, per germline. The CDR3 has 13 amino acids. Trimming left V 6 bases short and J 6 bases short, with 14 bases between. CDR3 in amino acids: CASRTQGLHGYTF. The CDR3 nucleotides are TGTGCCAGCAGAACTCAGGGTCTTCATGGCTACACCTTC.

V is TRBV5-6 and J is TRBJ1-4; D is perhaps TRBD1 (5 bases). The germline V gene encodes CDR1 SGHDT and CDR2 YYEEEE. V lost 2 bases, J lost 5 bases, and 13 bases lay in between. CDR3 length equals 15 residues. As DNA, the CDR3 is TGTGCCAGCAGCTTCGCGGGGGGGTCGAATGAAAAACTGTTTTTT. Translating gives CASSFAGGSNEKLFF.

The chain carries TRBV7-8 and TRBJ2-3; no reliable D call. This CDR3 comprises 16 residues. V gave up 3 bases and J gave up 2 bases, with 15 bases separating them. Germline V gene sequence: CDR1 SGHVS, CDR2 FQNEAQ. The CDR3 DNA follows: TGTGCCAGCAGCTTCCCCGGGTCCACCTACACAGATACGCAGTATTTT. Encoded protein: CASSFPGSTYTDTQYF.

The chain employs TRBV30 and TRBJ2-1; unclear D gene. This CDR3 region has 14 residues. V lost 2 bases to trimming and J lost 4 bases, with 12 bases between them. Germline V lookup: CDR1 GTSNPN, CDR2 SVGIG (reference sequence). Written as DNA, the CDR3 is TGTGCCTGGAGTACGTCCGGCGGTTACAATGAGCAGTTCTTC. It specifies CAWSTSGGYNEQFF.

This clone was seen a single time. The J gene is TRBJ1-5, the V gene TRBV7-8, with D maybe TRBD1 (6 bases). The germline V gene encodes CDR1 SGHVS and CDR2 FQNEAQ. The CDR3 has 16 amino acids. V was shortened by 4 bases and J by 5 bases, with 18 bases between the two germline ends. CDR3 bases: TGTGCCAGCAGCTACGACAGGCAACTCCGGGATCAGCCCCAGCATTTT. The encoded protein is CASSYDRQLRDQPQHF.

This clone showed up just a few times. The chain couples TRBV7-9 to TRBJ2-7; D ambiguous. CDR1 is SEHNR and CDR2 is FQNEAQ in the germline V gene (reference sequence). Trimming took 2 bases from V and 3 from J, leaving 5 bases between them. CDR3 length: 12 residues. The CDR3 sequence: CASSLSDYEQYF. Here the CDR3 DNA reads TGTGCCAGCAGCTTATCAGACTACGAGCAGTACTTC. The full variable domain, completed using reference TRBV7-9 and TRBJ2-7, is DTGVSQNPRHKITKRGQNVTFRCDPISEHNRLYWYRQTLGQGPEFLTYFQNEAQLEKSRLLSDRFSAERPKGSFSTLEIQRTEQGDSAMYLCASSLSDYEQYFGPGTRLTVT.

The chain couples TRBV18 to TRBJ1-4, with D perhaps matching TRBD1 (6 bases). V lost 3 bases and J lost 0, with 8 bases in between. Germline V lookup: CDR1 KGHSH, CDR2 LQKENI. CDR3 length equals 15 residues. CDR3 in amino acids: CASSPGTTTNEKLFF. CDR3 in DNA: TGTGCCAGCTCACCTGGGACAACAACTAATGAAAAACTGTTTTTT.

The chain uses TRBV5-1 and TRBJ2-2, with D possibly TRBD2 on 6 matching bases. The CDR3 sequence is 19 residues long. Looked up from germline, CDR1 is SGHRS and CDR2 is YFSETQ. V was pared by 3 bases and J by 1 base, with 22 bases between. The DNA of the CDR3 is TGCGCCAGCAGCTCGGGGGACTGGGTAATTTCACGGAACACCGGGGAGCTGTTTTTT. Translating it yields CASSSGDWVISRNTGELFF. The full variable domain, with the rest looked up from reference TRBV5-1 and TRBJ2-2, is KAGVTQTPRYLIKTRGQQVTLSCSPISGHRSVSWYQQTPGQGLQFLFEYFSETQRNKGNFPGRFSGRQFSNSRSEMNVSTLELGDSALYLCASSSGDWVISRNTGELFFGEGSRLTVL.

This chain uses TRBV18 with TRBJ2-2; D possibly corresponds to TRBD2 (6 bases). V was clipped by 6 bases and J by 8 bases, with 13 bases between them. The CDR3 loop spans 13 amino acids. CDR1 is KGHSH and CDR2 is LQKENI in the germline V gene. CDR3 sequence: CASSGTLQGELFF. CDR3 coding DNA: TGTGCCAGCTCCGGGACTCTGCAAGGGGAGCTGTTTTTT.

This clone appeared a single time. The rearrangement links TRBV27 to TRBJ1-1; D is unclear. The ends were cut back, 7 bases at V and 1 base at J, with 10 bases in the middle. CDR3 length: 13 residues. Germline V gene lookup returns CDR1 MNHEY and CDR2 SMNVEV (reference sequence). The CDR3 here is CASTTSRNTEAFF. The CDR3 DNA reads as TGTGCCAGCACCACCTCGAGGAACACTGAAGCTTTCTTT.

The chain recombines TRBV25-1 with TRBJ2-5; 10 bases are shared with TRBD2. The CDR3 extends over 14 amino acids. V was clipped by 7 bases and J by 4 bases; unmatched bases: 6. CDR1 is MGHDK and CDR2 is SYGVNS in the germline V gene. CDR3 in amino acids: CASKGLASGETQYF. The CDR3 nucleotides are TGTGCCAGCAAGGGACTAGCGAGTGGAGAGACCCAGTACTTC.

This clone was seen once. V gene TRBV30 combines with J gene TRBJ2-7; 9 bases align to TRBD2. The CDR3 is 12 amino acids. Germline assignment: CDR1 GTSNPN and CDR2 SVGIG (reference sequence). J gave up 7 bases and V 2 bases, and 3 bases lay outside the gene matches. The CDR3 here is CAWSLAGREQYF. In DNA form, the CDR3 reads TGTGCCTGGAGTCTAGCGGGAAGGGAGCAGTACTTC.

This chain links TRBV9 with TRBJ2-5; D is ambiguous. The J call may be mistaken, given a closer DNA end match to TRBJ2-7. The CDR3 has 16 amino acids. Germline assignment: CDR1 SGDLS and CDR2 YYNGEE. The CDR3 DNA is TGTGCCAGCAGCCCTAGAGAGAGAAGGAATCGCTACGAGCAGTACTTC. Translation gives CASSPRERRNRYEQYF.

The chain combines TRBV27 with TRBJ2-7, with TRBD1 identical over 8 bases. The V and J ends lost 5 bases and 4 bases, in that order; junction bases with no gene match: 22. CDR1 is MNHEY, CDR2 SMNVEV, per germline (reference sequence). This CDR3 has 19 amino acids. The CDR3 reads CASSKRGQGAKTSRYEQYF. The CDR3 nucleotides are TGTGCCAGCAGTAAAAGGGGGCAGGGGGCCAAGACATCCCGATACGAGCAGTACTTC.